Sequencing of this T cell receptor beta chain was carried out in a study of cytomegalovirus exposure and HLA in healthy donors (dated by TCRdb to about 2017). Background on the whole study: An earlier analysis of a few hundred of the donors reported 250 to 350 Gb of sequence data and 95 million to 120 million unique TCR beta sequences obtained from around 190 million T cells. An early release that covered more than 550 HLA-typed donors contained approximately 300 gigabases of sequencing data and 80 million or so unique TCR sequences. The genetic ancestry cluster associated with self-reported Caucasian donors included about four fifths of the roughly 380 genotyped donors. The study aimed to test whether signatures of past pathogen exposure could be identified by cataloging public T cell receptors. The study profiled the T cell repertoires of hundreds of subjects by immunosequencing and related them to cytomegalovirus serostatus. Besides the first cohort of about 730 subjects, a separate validation cohort made up of over 95 different subjects was used. To predict cytomegalovirus infection status, the study brought together high-throughput TCR immunosequencing, statistical association of individual TCRs with disease status, and machine learning. To study patterns of TCR occurrence, a later analysis re-analyzed previously published TCR beta repertoires from 650 to 750 donors and added high-resolution HLA genotyping. The later analysis used no new phenotypic data to find candidate immune exposures, relying instead on TCR beta sequences and their occurrence across donors. In an earlier analysis of several hundred of the donors, high-throughput TCR beta sequencing was used to judge whether each TCR beta V gene segment behaved as functional or pseudogenic. Donor age, sex, ethnicity and CMV serostatus were collected together with the repertoire data. A later genetic analysis took genome-wide SNP genotypes for about three fifths of the roughly 700 donors and used that subset as a discovery cohort. All discovery cohort repertoires had been generated using a single sequencing platform. HLA typing covered class I and class II loci at four-digit resolution. The number of typed donors differed by locus: roughly 620-630 for A, B, C, DRB1 and DQB1; approximately 520 for DQA1; about 600 for DPA1; and some 450 for DPB1. Roughly five DR-DQ haplotypes were handled as single units for association and clustering because linkage in the cohort was strong. On average, around 230,000 unique TCR beta nucleotide sequences were sequenced per donor among a few hundred genotyped donors of the cohort, with roughly 20% of those sequences being non-productive. Beyond this particular receptor, the publication reports: When HLA alleles, especially DR and DQ, strongly co-occurred, attributing TCR associations to individual alleles was difficult. In a later analysis, most CMV-associated TCR beta chains were found to appear HLA-restricted, with HLA associations seemingly driven largely by CMV exposure. The authors suggested that the approach could potentially be extended to other disease states and immunological phenotypes. Because HLA typing was unavailable for some donors at each locus, only the typed subset was used in association tests. An earlier analysis of several hundred of the donors showed that most TCR beta V segments appeared in productive rearrangements either about 90% or about 30% of the time, which broadly matched IMGT annotations. In a later analysis, TCR association rates were found to vary across HLA loci, with the most associated TCRs seen for DRB1 alleles and the fewest for HLA-C alleles. A few of the identified cytomegalovirus-associated TCR beta chains were confirmed in vitro to be specific for cytomegalovirus antigens. The classifier was reported to diagnose cytomegalovirus status with high specificity and sensitivity in both the original cohort and the validation cohort. A later analysis found that HLA-associated TCR beta chains were more clonally expanded and had lower generation probabilities than equally common non-associated chains. A further reported finding was that TCR beta sequences accurately predicted the HLA-A and HLA-B alleles for most subjects in the first cohort. According to a later analysis, parvovirus B19, influenza, CMV and Epstein-Barr virus appeared linked to several top co-occurrence clusters. Correlated functional status among segregating V segments might reflect linkage disequilibrium, but an unknown experimental factor could not be ruled out. A later genetic analysis associated a missense DCLRE1C variant with V-gene and J-gene trimming of TCR beta chains, and an independent cohort replicated the association. Compared with the roughly 720-donor mean, donors in an Asian-associated ancestry cluster had fewer N-insertions in productive TCRs, according to a later genetic analysis. In a later analysis, some 18,000 TCR beta sequences were associated with specific HLA alleles at a false discovery rate of 0.05. This cohort had only TCR beta chains sequenced, and the lack of alpha or paired-chain data limited which features could be detected. For the cohort, immune exposure information was limited to CMV serostatus. Some IMGT-functional V segments, including TRBV6-2 and TRBV6-3, could not be told apart with the 87-base-pair reads, so those segments were excluded. Most TCR sequences were observed very rarely across donors, whereas some public TCRs were present in many individuals. The sequencing pipeline was judged likely to have produced a cluster of highly shared sequence variants as a technical artifact. The presence/absence analyses assumed that sequencing depth was roughly uniform across donors, and that assumption may not be true. Seventeen rarely observed V segments, including chromosome 9 orphons, were excluded from the earlier analysis of almost 600 of the donors because counts were too low. The study listed approximately 150 TCR beta chains as associated with cytomegalovirus.

In total, approximately 610 healthy bone marrow donors made up the cohort. Cohort members were all nominally healthy when sampled, although unrecorded immune exposures were likely present. The donor tested CMV seropositive and was one of the 289 seropositive cohort members. Every donor gave a peripheral blood sample, and the peripheral blood mononuclear cells from that sample were used for TCR beta sequencing. The Qiagen DNeasy Blood Extraction Kit was used to extract genomic DNA from the blood cell samples. On this clone itself: Its antigen remains unidentified. Base qualities are not provided; no much larger clone lies one nucleotide away.

Inclusive of the bounding cysteine and phenylalanine, the CDR3 is 15 residues long. The only DNA kept is the CDR3, 45 bases in frame from the first base. V is cut back by 5 bases and J by 2 bases, with 3 bases in the junction unmatched. For CDR1 and CDR2, the germline V gene lists SGHVS and FNYEAQ. Library preparation used the immunoSEQ multiplex PCR assay. A mixture of 60 forward primers for TCR Vbeta segments and 13 reverse primers for TCR Jbeta segments was used in the multiplex PCR. Amplification of the CDR3 region of rearranged TCR beta genes was performed with a multiplex PCR assay on genomic DNA. On the Illumina HiSeq System, the amplified TCR beta libraries were sequenced as 87-base-pair reads. In the original analysis: A later analysis counted tens of millions of unique TCR beta chains across the 666 repertoires, and some 12 million of these chains were shared by at least two donors. Raw reads were error-corrected and collapsed into unique sequences with a nearest-neighbor algorithm that merged closely related sequences to remove PCR and sequencing errors. Alignment of CDR3 sequences to IMGT reference sequences was used to assign V, D and J gene segments. For a sequence to be retained, a match of at least six nucleotides was required to both a V gene segment and a J gene segment. A rearrangement was called productive if the CDR3 had no stop codons and remained in frame with V and J, and every other rearrangement was called non-productive. CDR3 was defined according to IMGT convention as the region running from the second conserved V-encoded cysteine to the conserved J-encoded phenylalanine. The earlier analysis of 587 of the donors excluded sequences that lacked an unambiguous match to a single V gene segment. An earlier analysis of a few hundred of the donors classified V segments as functional when productive rearrangements were above 56.7% and as segregating when the standard deviation between donors was above 5%. To diagnose cytomegalovirus status from the catalog of TCR beta chain sequences, a statistical classification framework was built. In a later analysis, TCR nucleotide sequences were compared against IMGT/GENE-DB human TR gene sequences so that V and J genes could be assigned. Using the TCRdist pipeline, a later analysis assigned CDR3 sequences along with most-parsimonious VDJ recombination scenarios. In a later analysis, every TCR beta chain was defined by the combination of its CDR3 amino acid sequence and its V-gene family, and reads without a unique V-gene family were dropped. To address suspected cross-contamination and a sequencing artifact, a later analysis removed roughly 580 highly shared, low-generation-probability nucleotide sequences. In a later analysis, a clonal expansion index was calculated for each public chain from normalized within-repertoire ranks of inferred template counts. A later analysis computed generation probabilities with a VDJ recombination model fitted to out-of-frame rearrangements, and checked the results against IGoR. In a later analysis, TCR-TCR, TCR-HLA and TCR-CMV co-occurrence was scored with hypergeometric tests, and a repertoire-size bias correction was applied to TCR pairs. In a later analysis, false discovery rates were estimated by permuting HLA or CMV assignments 20 times. In a later analysis, co-occurring TCRs were grouped using DBSCAN, with TCRdist sequence similarity added in when clustering inside HLA-allele-positive subsets. For co-occurrence clustering, repertoires with fewer than 30,000 or more than 120,000 public chains were excluded, along with 4 to 6 repertoires with anomalous nucleotide sharing. TCRdb obtained this table from immuneACCESS and retained in-frame rearrangements with V and J assigned. These tables miss some clones; where compared with another copy, unresolved V genes account for less than half of the shortfall, and the remainder is unexplained. The V and J calls and clone size were taken over from that table, and D and trimming were inferred from the DNA. This sample comprises roughly 180,000 clones, approximately 85% of them detected only once. The top ten clones comprise roughly 1.5% of the sample.

The chain couples TRBV7-6 to TRBJ2-5; a stretch of 12 junction bases matches TRBD2. This sequence originates from a girl under 18 in good health and CMV-seropositive. The specimen was PBMCs. The DNA is TGTGCCAGCAGCAGAGGACTAGCGGGGCAAGAGACCCAGTACTTC. This sequence encodes CASSRGLAGQETQYF.